Listed below are T cell receptor beta chains from one sample, sequenced in a study of shared clonotypes between healthy human individuals. The data were produced by immunoSEQ multiplex PCR, yet TCRdb's version contains in-frame clones alone and is incomplete. The table includes about 610,000 clones, roughly 96% detected once. Sequencing input: naive CD8+ T cells sorted from blood. The receptors were sampled from a woman in her twenties or thirties in good health. Both conserved end residues are part of each CDR3.

TRBV7-9	TRBJ2-7	CASRQGYEQYF
TRBV13	TRBJ2-7	CASSPGTTYEQYF
TRBV9	TRBJ2-2	CASSATDRNTGELFF
TRBV27	TRBJ2-7	CASSLSPGTGTYEQYF
TRBV7-8	TRBJ1-2	CASSPQGYGYTF
TRBV9	TRBJ2-3	CASSPSTGANTQYF
TRBV11-3	TRBJ2-2	CASSLGQGVEELFF
TRBV7-8	TRBJ2-7	CASSLGLAGGESHEQYF
TRBV5-6	TRBJ2-1	CASSSTNEQFF
TRBV27	TRBJ2-1	CASSFGRAGEQFF
TRBV7-9	TRBJ1-2	CASSPLGGRGGYTF
TRBV29-1	TRBJ2-7	CSVQTGPSYEQYF
TRBV5-6	TRBJ2-3	CASSPLEVNTQYF
TRBV10-3	TRBJ1-5	CAISESQGGQPQHF
TRBV2	TRBJ1-2	CASSESDGPPGYTF
TRBV10-2	-	CASSDLAGDYEQYF
TRBV14	TRBJ2-5	CASSQDLGLAEETQYF
TRBV4-1	-	CASSQDSYEQYF
TRBV5-4	TRBJ2-7	CASSPGDSYEQYF
TRBV30	TRBJ2-5	CAWTPGGPQETQYF
TRBV15	TRBJ2-7	CATSRDMFSRGVYEQYF
TRBV7-7	TRBJ2-3	CASSLDPSTDTQYF
TRBV9	TRBJ2-2	CASSVSGNTGELFF
TRBV28	TRBJ2-2	CATMTPGTGELFF
TRBV21-1	TRBJ2-6	CASSFRGTSGANVLTF
TRBV7-8	TRBJ2-7	CASSLMAPEQYF
TRBV6-6	TRBJ2-5	CASSSGVAGAKETQYF
TRBV13	TRBJ2-1	CASSVGVAGLEQFF
TRBV11-2	TRBJ2-3	CASSSEGVFTDTQYF
TRBV27	TRBJ2-1	CASSPGLAGFLTYNEQFF
TRBV7-9	TRBJ2-1	CASSSRTGSYNEQFF
TRBV27	TRBJ2-1	CASSEREAADEQFF
TRBV27	TRBJ1-4	CASSFPNEKLFF
TRBV6-6	TRBJ1-5	CASGQGYSNQPQHF
TRBV2	TRBJ2-1	CASTPEEQLGTYNEQFF
TRBV30	TRBJ2-7	CAWSAGISYEQYF
TRBV2	TRBJ2-7	CASSEVGSGGGYEQYF
TRBV5-1	TRBJ2-2	CASSWAGELFF
TRBV27	TRBJ1-1	CASGHWEQGFMNTEAFF
TRBV6-1	TRBJ2-7	CASNPSRAGFYEQYF
TRBV2	TRBJ2-1	CARPGTSAGPEQFF
TRBV7-8	TRBJ2-2	CASSLSGTSVTGELFF
TRBV5-6	TRBJ2-7	CASSRAESYEQYF
TRBV11-2	TRBJ2-1	CASSLDPSGSPHEQFF
TRBV4-2	TRBJ2-7	CASSQEVQGYEQYF
TRBV5-4	TRBJ1-1	CASSLDAEAFF